The 27 T cell receptor beta chains below come from one sample, sequenced in a study of cytomegalovirus exposure and HLA in healthy donors. Libraries were prepared by immunoSEQ multiplex PCR; TCRdb keeps only in-frame clonotypes and omits some of them. The table has 150,000 to 200,000 clones, over 65% seen once. Input material: PBMCs. These receptor sequences come from a man between 18 and 35 years old in good health and CMV-seropositive.

Only a few counts were recorded for this clone. The rearrangement links TRBV2 to TRBJ2-3; tentatively, D is TRBD1 (6 bases). The germline gives CDR1 SNHLY, CDR2 FYNNEI. This CDR3 comprises 16 residues. The V and J ends lost 1 base and 4 bases respectively, with 15 bases between them. CDR3 nucleotide sequence: TGTGCCAGCAGTGAAGGCGGACAGATCCGTGCAGATACGCAGTATTTT. Residues: CASSEGGQIRADTQYF.

This chain links TRBV6-6 with TRBJ2-5; 11 positions match TRBD2. The germline V gene encodes CDR1 MNHNY and CDR2 SVGAGI (reference sequence). The trim removed 0 bases at V and 3 bases at J, leaving 0 bases unmatched. The CDR3 is 15 amino acids. The CDR3 DNA sequence: TGTGCCAGCAGTTACTCGACTAGCGGGAAAGAGACCCAGTACTTC. This translates into CASSYSTSGKETQYF.

V is TRBV11-3 and J is TRBJ2-1; no clear D. Germline values: CDR1 SGHNT, CDR2 YENEEA. This CDR3 is built from 15 residues. Trimming shortened V by 1 base and J by 6 bases, and 13 bases separated the two germline ends. CDR3 sequence: CASSLGADPLNEQFF. CDR3 sequence (DNA): TGTGCCAGCAGCTTAGGGGCAGATCCCCTCAATGAGCAGTTCTTC. The full variable domain, rest sourced from reference TRBV11-3 and TRBJ2-1, is EAGVVQSPRYKIIEKKQPVAFWCNPISGHNTLYWYLQNLGQGPELLIRYENEEAVDDSQLPKDRFSAERLKGVDSTLKIQPAELGDSAVYLCASSLGADPLNEQFFGPGTRLTVL.

The V gene is TRBV20-1, the J gene TRBJ1-2; D perhaps matches TRBD1 (6 bases). The V and J ends lost 7 bases and 6 bases respectively, with 12 bases between them. Germline V CDR1 and CDR2: DFQATT, SNEGSKA (reference sequence). The CDR3 covers 11 residues. The CDR3 reads CSVPTGDGYTF. The CDR3 DNA follows: TGCAGTGTACCGACAGGAGATGGCTACACCTTC.

The V and J genes are TRBV27 and TRBJ2-3; maybe TRBD2 (7 bases). CDR1 is MNHEY and CDR2 is SMNVEV in the germline V gene (reference sequence). The CDR3 sequence is 15 residues long. V was cut by 10 bases and J by 4 bases, with 21 bases left in between. CDR3 bases: TGTGCCACCCAAGATAGCGGAGGGGGGGCAGATACGCAGTATTTT. Translation: CATQDSGGGADTQYF.

The chain recombines TRBV6-5 with TRBJ1-6; D may be TRBD1 (6 bases). The V gene lost 5 bases and the J gene lost 7 bases, with 15 bases spanning the gap. The CDR3 is made up of 15 amino acids. Germline assignment: CDR1 MNHEY and CDR2 SVGAGI. CDR3 sequence: CASSTHRDRNSPLHF. The DNA of the CDR3 is TGTGCCAGCAGTACTCACAGGGATCGCAATTCACCCCTCCACTTT.

V gene TRBV5-6 combines with J gene TRBJ2-7, with 8 nucleotides matching TRBD2. The CDR3 runs to 15 residues. V dropped 3 bases and J dropped 2; count of bases not matched to a gene: 7. The germline V gene encodes CDR1 SGHDT and CDR2 YYEEEE. The CDR3 is CASSSGGSPTYEQYF. The CDR3 nucleotides read TGTGCCAGCAGCTCGGGGGGGAGCCCCACCTACGAGCAGTACTTC.

The CDR3 region is CASSARDRDEQYF. The CDR3 bases are TGTGCCAGCAGCGCTCGGGATCGCGACGAGCAGTACTTC. This chain connects TRBV6-1 to TRBJ2-7, with D possibly TRBD2 on 5 matching bases. Germline-derived CDR1 and CDR2 are MNHNS and SASEGT. This CDR3 has 13 residues. Trimming stripped 6 bases from V and 5 bases from J, with 14 bases between.

The chain links TRBV4-2 to TRBJ1-1; 7 nucleotides match TRBD1. Germline V gene sequence: CDR1 LGHNA, CDR2 YNFKEQ. The J segment lost 1 base and the V segment lost 2 bases, leaving 7 bases of the junction unmatched. The CDR3 length is 16 residues. Written as DNA, the CDR3 is TGTGCCAGCAGCCAACTTGTGGGACAGAAGAACACTGAAGCTTTCTTT. Translation gives CASSQLVGQKNTEAFF.

The chain joins TRBV11-2 to TRBJ2-1; TRBD2 aligns across 7 bases. The CDR3 has 16 amino acids. Trimming at V came to 5 bases and at J to 9 bases, leaving 16 bases not matched to a gene. The germline V gene has CDR1 SGHAT and CDR2 FQNNGV. The CDR3 reads CASSPQWLAAFTEQFF. Written as DNA, the CDR3 is TGTGCCAGCAGCCCCCAGTGGCTAGCGGCCTTTACTGAGCAGTTCTTC.

This clone showed up just once. The V and J genes are TRBV6-5 and TRBJ2-6; D is perhaps TRBD2 (6 bases). Germline V gene lookup returns CDR1 MNHEY and CDR2 SVGAGI. The V end was cut by 6 bases, the J end by 4 bases, with 13 bases between. The CDR3 contains 15 residues. CDR3 coding DNA: TGTGCCAGCAGGTCGAGCGGGTCGGGGGCCAACGTCCTGACTTTC. Its translation is CASRSSGSGANVLTF.

The chain combines TRBV7-6 with TRBJ2-5, with 11 bases matching TRBD2. The V gene's germline CDR1 is SGHVS and CDR2 FNYEAQ. The CDR3 runs to 14 residues. Trimming at V came to 5 bases and at J to 3 bases, leaving 2 bases not matched to a gene. CDR3 sequence (DNA): TGTGCCAGCAGCCCGGGACTAGCGGAAGAGACCCAGTACTTC. It translates to CASSPGLAEETQYF. Complete variable domain (other parts from reference TRBV7-6 and TRBJ2-5): GAGVSQSPRYKVTKRGQDVALRCDPISGHVSLYWYRQALGQGPEFLTYFNYEAQQDKSGLPNDRFSAERPEGSISTLTIQRTEQRDSAMYRCASSPGLAEETQYFGPGTRLLVL.

In DNA, the CDR3 is TGTGCCAGCAGCGCAGGTTTCAACTATGGCTACACCTTC. It is translated as CASSAGFNYGYTF. This sequence joins TRBV14 and TRBJ1-2; D unresolved. The CDR3 is 13 residues long. V was pared by 5 bases and J by 2 bases, with 9 bases between. The germline CDR1 and CDR2 sequences are SGHDN and FVKESK.

J is TRBJ1-1 and V is TRBV5-1; 9 positions agree with TRBD1. CDR3 length: 14 residues. Germline V gene data show CDR1 as SGHRS and CDR2 as YFSETQ. Trimming at V came to 4 bases and at J to 2 bases, leaving 3 bases not matched to a gene. CDR3 sequence reads: CASSTGQGNTEAFF. The CDR3 DNA sequence: TGCGCCAGCAGCACGGGACAGGGTAACACTGAAGCTTTCTTT.

The gene calls are TRBV5-1 and TRBJ2-3, with 10 bases identical to TRBD2. V lost 1 base and J lost 6; bases outside the gene matches: 8. The length of the CDR3 is 16 residues. Per germline, CDR1 SGHRS and CDR2 YFSETQ. The CDR3 nucleotides read TGCGCCAGCAGCTTGCTAGCGGGGGAGGGAGGCGATACGCAGTATTTT. Amino acids: CASSLLAGEGGDTQYF.

As DNA, the CDR3 is TGTGCCAGCAGCTTAGGACAGGGATACAATGAGCAGTTCTTC. Amino acids: CASSLGQGYNEQFF. The gene calls are TRBV13 and TRBJ2-1; D might be TRBD1 (6 bases). From germline, CDR1 is PRHDT and CDR2 FYEKMQ (reference sequence). V was pared by 0 bases and J by 4 bases, with 7 bases between. The CDR3 has 14 residues.

This chain connects TRBV5-1 to TRBJ2-1, with D maybe TRBD1 (8 bases). The V gene lost 2 bases and the J gene lost 5 bases, with 14 bases spanning the gap. Germline-derived CDR1 and CDR2 are SGHRS and YFSETQ. CDR3 length: 15 amino acids. The CDR3 protein is CASSFTGGGHNEQFF. The CDR3 DNA reads TGCGCCAGCAGCTTTACAGGGGGAGGGCACAATGAGCAGTTCTTC.

The chain has TRBV5-4 and TRBJ2-2, with D tentatively TRBD2 (6 bases). Trimming removed 7 bases from V and 5 bases from J, with 15 bases in between. This CDR3 is 14 amino acids long. Germline CDR1 SGHNT, CDR2 YYREEE (reference sequence). The CDR3 loop is CASRLGGATGELFF. The CDR3 DNA follows: TGTGCCAGCCGGCTGGGGGGTGCTACCGGGGAGCTGTTTTTT.

The V call is TRBV7-2, the J call TRBJ2-2; D not resolved. Trimming left V 6 bases short and J 0 bases short, with 11 bases between. Germline assignment: CDR1 SGHTA and CDR2 FQGNSA. This CDR3 has 15 residues. The CDR3 bases are TGTGCCAGCAGAATGGGCGCGTCGAACACCGGGGAGCTGTTTTTT. Amino acid sequence: CASRMGASNTGELFF.

The rearrangement links TRBV4-3 to TRBJ2-7; D ambiguous. In germline, CDR1 is LGHNA, CDR2 YSLEER. The CDR3 contains 12 residues. The V end lost 3 bases, the J end lost 4 bases, and 7 bases lay between the germline ends. The chain's CDR3 is CASSHNGYEQYF. CDR3 in DNA: TGCGCCAGCAGCCATAACGGGTACGAGCAGTACTTC.

CDR3 region: CAITGQGTNEQYF. CDR3 sequence (DNA): TGTGCCATCACCGGACAGGGAACCAACGAGCAGTACTTC. This sequence joins TRBV10-3 and TRBJ2-7; 8 nucleotides match TRBD1. V was clipped by 7 bases and J by 5 bases; unmatched bases: 7. This CDR3 is built from 13 residues. The V gene's germline CDR1 is ENHRY and CDR2 SYGVKD.

The rearrangement joins TRBV29-1 to TRBJ1-1, with unresolved D. V shed 6 bases and J shed 1 base, with 12 bases lying between them. This CDR3 contains 13 residues. Germline V lookup: CDR1 SQVTM, CDR2 ANQGSEA. The CDR3 DNA reads as TGCAGCGTGGCTGCATCCCGGAACACTGAAGCTTTCTTT. This codes for CSVAASRNTEAFF.

At least ten counts were recorded for this clone. V and J are TRBV19 and TRBJ2-7; D is unresolved. This CDR3 has 12 amino acids. V lost 5 bases to trimming and J lost 3 bases, with 8 bases between them. CDR1 and CDR2 from the germline V gene are LNHDA and SQIVND (reference sequence). In DNA, the CDR3 is TGTGCCAGTAGTGCAGGCTTCTACGAGCAGTACTTC. This translates into CASSAGFYEQYF.

In this sample, this clone turned up a few times. The rearrangement joins TRBV7-3 to TRBJ2-1; TRBD2 agrees at 10 bases. Germline-derived CDR1 and CDR2 are SGHTA and FQGTGA. This CDR3 spans 15 amino acids. V lost 5 bases to trimming and J lost 4 bases; unmatched junction nucleotides: 5. The CDR3 protein is CASSPGTSEYNEQFF. CDR3 coding DNA: TGTGCCAGCAGCCCCGGGACTAGCGAGTACAATGAGCAGTTCTTC.

This sequence joins TRBV11-2 and TRBJ2-7, with D possibly being TRBD2 (5 bases). This CDR3 is built from 15 residues. V was shortened by 5 bases and J by 0 bases, with 14 bases between the two germline ends. Germline V gene lookup returns CDR1 SGHAT and CDR2 FQNNGV. The CDR3 is CASSAERTGSYEQYF. CDR3 bases: TGTGCCAGCAGCGCGGAGCGGACGGGCTCCTACGAGCAGTACTTC.

J is TRBJ2-3 and V is TRBV30, with TRBD1 as a possible D gene (5 bases). CDR1 and CDR2 (germline): GTSNPN, SVGIG (reference sequence). CDR3 size: 15 residues. V dropped 0 bases and J dropped 2 bases, with 12 bases sitting between them. The chain's CDR3 is CAWSVPQGTTDTQYF. CDR3 DNA: TGTGCCTGGAGTGTACCTCAGGGTACCACAGATACGCAGTATTTT.

The rearrangement joins TRBV30 to TRBJ2-7, with 9 bases that match TRBD1. Losses at the gene ends were 5 bases for V and 4 bases for J; bases not matched to a gene: 6. Germline CDR1 GTSNPN, CDR2 SVGIG (reference sequence). The CDR3 consists of 13 residues. The CDR3 nucleotides are TGTGCCTGGGATCCCGGACAGGGGTACGAGCAGTACTTC. It specifies CAWDPGQGYEQYF.